The rows below give T cell receptor beta chains drawn from one sample of a study of early T cells in non-severe SARS-CoV-2 infection. TCRdb fed the 5' RACE reads into MiXCR, producing one record per CDR3 protein. The data show tens of thousands of distinct CDR3 sequences, about 7% seen once. Input material: whole blood. These receptors all come from an adult who was a healthcare worker with PCR-confirmed SARS-CoV-2 infection or an uninfected control (not recorded which). The CDR3 runs from the conserved cysteine through the conserved F or W. Fields, in order: clone size, D gene, J gene, V gene, CDR3 DNA, CDR3 protein. The D gene is left open where the match is weak. Not every row has a clone size; where given, it reads once, few, many or a size class.

many,.,TRBJ2-3,TRBV20-1,TGCAGTGCTAGCGCCCAATCAGATACGCAGTATTTT,CSASAQSDTQYF
many,.,TRBJ2-7,TRBV12-3/TRBV12-4,TGTGCCAGCAGTTTAGCGCAGGGGACCCGGCACGAGCAGTACTTC,CASSLAQGTRHEQYF
many,.,TRBJ1-2,TRBV13,TGTGCCAGCAGCCGCCGGGGCAACTATGGCTACACCTTC,CASSRRGNYGYTF
many,.,TRBJ1-1,TRBV13,TGTGCCAGCAGCCTCCGACTGGAGGCTTTCTTT,CASSLRLEAFF
few,.,TRBJ1-2,TRBV7-2,TGTGCCAGCAGCTTATACCCCTATGGCTACACCTTC,CASSLYPYGYTF
few,TRBD1,TRBJ2-7,TRBV7-9,TGTGCCAGCAGTCCGGGACAGGGGCTATCCTACGAGCAGTACTTC,CASSPGQGLSYEQYF
many,.,TRBJ2-5,TRBV4-2,TGTGCCAGCAGCCAAGATTATCGACAGTCTCAAGAGACCCAGTACTTC,CASSQDYRQSQETQYF
many,.,TRBJ2-3,TRBV6-6,TGTGCCAGCTCGGACAGCGCAGATACGCAGTATTTT,CASSDSADTQYF
few,TRBD1,TRBJ2-6,TRBV2,TGTGCCAGCAGTCCAAGACAGGGAGACGTCCTGACTTTC,CASSPRQGDVLTF
many,.,TRBJ2-1,TRBV6-5,TGTGCCAGCAGAGGGCCTAGCGCCTACAATGAGCAGTTCTTC,CASRGPSAYNEQFF
few,.,TRBJ1-5,TRBV3-1,TGTGCCAGCAGCTCCGACAGTACTAATCAGCCCCAGCATTTT,CASSSDSTNQPQHF
many,TRBD2,TRBJ2-7,TRBV4-1,TGCGCCAGCAGCCAAGACGGAAGGCTAGCGGGGACCTACGAGCAGTACTTC,CASSQDGRLAGTYEQYF
many,.,TRBJ2-3,TRBV5-8,TGTGCCAGCAGCTTGGCTAATACGCAGTATTTT,CASSLANTQYF
many,.,TRBJ2-7,TRBV30,TGTGCCTGGAGTAGGGACTGGGGGACCTACGAGCAGTACTTC,CAWSRDWGTYEQYF
many,TRBD1,TRBJ2-1,TRBV20-1,TGCAGTGCTAGAGATACTTACAGGGGGCGCGCCTACAATGAGCAGTTCTTC,CSARDTYRGRAYNEQFF
many,.,TRBJ1-4,TRBV29-1,TGCAGCTCCACCACGGGCCCCACTAGTCAACTGTTTTTT,CSSTTGPTSQLFF
many,TRBD2,TRBJ2-1,TRBV27,TGTGCCAGCAGTGCCCGAGCGGGATTCTCTGAAAATGAGCAGTTCTTC,CASSARAGFSENEQFF
many,TRBD1,TRBJ2-2,TRBV6-4,TGTGCCAGCAGAGGGACAGAGAACACCGGGGAGCTGTTTTTT,CASRGTENTGELFF
many,TRBD2,TRBJ2-7,TRBV30,TGTGCCTGGACCTCGGGGACTAGCTACGAGCAGTACTTC,CAWTSGTSYEQYF
many,.,TRBJ2-7,TRBV20-1,TGCAGTGCTAGGACAAGCTACGAGCAGTACTTC,CSARTSYEQYF
many,TRBD1,TRBJ2-2,TRBV7-3,TGTGCCAGCAGCTCACGGGACAGGGGGTCTGGGGAGCTGTTTTTT,CASSSRDRGSGELFF
few,TRBD1,TRBJ2-7,TRBV7-6,TGTGCCAGCAGCTTATCGACAGGGGGCTACGAGCAGTACTTC,CASSLSTGGYEQYF
many,.,TRBJ1-1,TRBV6-5,TGTGCCAGCAGTTACGACGAGCCAGGCACTGAAGCTTTCTTT,CASSYDEPGTEAFF
many,TRBD2,TRBJ2-7,TRBV29-1,TGCAGCCCCTCGTGCGAGGTTCAGGGTTGCGGGAGTTCCTACGAGCAGTACTTC,CSPSCEVQGCGSSYEQYF
few,.,TRBJ2-1,TRBV4-2,TGTGCCAGCAGCCATACGGGACTTAGTAATGAGCAGTTCTTC,CASSHTGLSNEQFF
.,TRBD2,TRBJ2-3,TRBV29-1,TGCAGCGTTGAGGAGCTAGCGGGAGGCACAGATACGCAGTATTTT,CSVEELAGGTDTQYF
many,TRBD2,TRBJ2-1,TRBV2,TGTGCCAGCAGTGGGATGGGACTAGCGAACTACAATGAGCAGTTCTTC,CASSGMGLANYNEQFF
many,.,TRBJ2-3,TRBV10-3,TGTGCCATCATTGGTGGGAGAAGAGATACGCAGTATTTT,CAIIGGRRDTQYF
few,.,TRBJ1-2,TRBV7-2,TGTGCCAGCACCCTAGGTGGGGCCAGCTATGGCTACACCTTC,CASTLGGASYGYTF
many,.,TRBJ2-1,TRBV29-1,TGCAGCGTTGGGACTGGAAACAATGAGCAGTTCTTC,CSVGTGNNEQFF
few,.,TRBJ1-5,TRBV6-1,TGTGCCAGTGGAACAGGGTGGAATCAGCCCCAGCATTTT,CASGTGWNQPQHF
.,.,TRBJ1-1,TRBV12-3/TRBV12-4,TGTGCCAGCAGTGGAGGGGTGCTGAACACTGAAGCTTTCTTT,CASSGGVLNTEAFF
many,.,TRBJ2-7,TRBV29-1,TGCAGCGTGGTGGGGCGGTCCTACGAGCAGTACTTC,CSVVGRSYEQYF
many,.,TRBJ1-3,TRBV19,TGTGCCAGTAGCTCGACCCGGACACGTACTGGAAACACCATATATTTT,CASSSTRTRTGNTIYF
few,.,TRBJ1-1,TRBV19,TGTGCCAGTAGTATAAGGGATAATTTTAGGAAAGCTTTCTTT,CASSIRDNFRKAFF
many,.,TRBJ1-5,TRBV20-1,TGCAGTGCTAGAGATACCGGGGGCAATCAGCCCCAGCATTTT,CSARDTGGNQPQHF
few,TRBD1,TRBJ2-3,TRBV29-1,TGCAGCGCTGGGACAGGGGGCATCACAGATACGCAGTATTTT,CSAGTGGITDTQYF
many,.,TRBJ1-5,TRBV6-2/TRBV6-3,TGTGCCAGCAGTACCGACAAACACCATCCTTATAGCAATCAGCCCCAGCATTTT,CASSTDKHHPYSNQPQHF
many,.,TRBJ2-7,TRBV3-1,TGTGCCAGCAGCCCTTCGGGGGAGCAGTACTTC,CASSPSGEQYF
few,.,TRBJ2-1,TRBV6-1,TGTGCCGGACGGGCAGGGGGGTACAATGAGCAGTTCTTC,CAGRAGGYNEQFF
few,.,TRBJ2-1,TRBV5-1,TGCGCCAGCAGCTTGCTACAAATAAACTCCTACAATGAGCAGTTCTTC,CASSLLQINSYNEQFF
few,.,TRBJ1-1,TRBV29-1,TGCAGCGTTGAAGTCAGTCAGGCGTCGGGAGCTTTCTTT,CSVEVSQASGAFF
many,TRBD1,TRBJ1-6,TRBV10-2,TGCGCCAGCCAGACAGGGTTTAATTCACCCCTCCACTTT,CASQTGFNSPLHF
few,.,TRBJ2-3,TRBV3-1,TGTGCCAGCAGCCGGTCTTTTGGGGGACGCACAGATACGCAGTATTTT,CASSRSFGGRTDTQYF
.,.,TRBJ1-2,TRBV9,TGTGCCAGCAGCGTGGGCCACCAGGGTACTGACTATGGCTACACCTTC,CASSVGHQGTDYGYTF
few,TRBD2,TRBJ2-2,TRBV7-3,TGTGCCAGCAGCTTATTAGCGGGAGACACCGGGGAGCTGTTTTTT,CASSLLAGDTGELFF
many,TRBD1,TRBJ2-1,TRBV29-1,TGCAGCGTGGCTCGACAGGGTGATAATGAGCAGTTCTTC,CSVARQGDNEQFF
many,TRBD1,TRBJ1-1,TRBV20-1,TGCAGTGCTAGAGCTGATGGGACAGGGCCGGCTGAAGCTTTCTTT,CSARADGTGPAEAFF
many,TRBD1,TRBJ1-5,TRBV28,TGTGCCAGCAGGACAGGGAATCAGCCCCAGCATTTT,CASRTGNQPQHF
many,.,TRBJ2-7,TRBV18,TGTGCCAGCTCACCACGCGGCAGCTCCTACGAGCAGTACTTC,CASSPRGSSYEQYF